Listed below are T cell receptor beta chains from one sample, sequenced in a study of CD8 T cells in ankylosing spondylitis. TCRdb fed the 5' RACE reads into MiXCR, producing one record per CDR3 protein. The sample holds around 330,000 distinct CDR3 sequences, 11% seen once. What was sequenced was blood, either unsorted or a sorted T cell fraction (not recorded which). Receptors originate from a female donor with ankylosing spondylitis or in good health (not recorded which). Both conserved end residues are part of each CDR3. D genes are given only for firm matches. Rows may omit the clone size; those that give it use once, few, many or a size class.

length,D,V,size,J,DNA,CDR3
14,.,TRBV6-1,many,TRBJ2-7,TGTGCCAGCAGTCCAAGGGACGGGTACTACGAGCAGTACTTC,CASSPRDGYYEQYF
13,.,TRBV3-1,few,TRBJ2-7,TGTGCCAGCAGCCGCCTCAAGGGCTACGAGCAGTACTTC,CASSRLKGYEQYF
15,TRBD2,TRBV7-2,.,TRBJ2-1,TGTGCCAGCAGCGCAGCTAGCGGAGCTTACAATGAGCAGTTCTTC,CASSAASGAYNEQFF
19,TRBD2,TRBV28,many,TRBJ2-1,TGTGCCAGCAGTCCCCGTCCGGGACTAGCGGGAGGGGACTACAATGAGCAGTTCTTC,CASSPRPGLAGGDYNEQFF
16,TRBD1,TRBV20-1,.,TRBJ1-6,TGCAGTGCTAGAGATTGGACAGGGTCCTATAATTCACCCCTCCACTTT,CSARDWTGSYNSPLHF
16,TRBD1,TRBV4-3,.,TRBJ2-3,TGCGCCAGCAGCCAGACAGGGGCCTACCACACAGATACGCAGTATTTT,CASSQTGAYHTDTQYF
13,.,TRBV20-1,few,TRBJ1-5,TGCAGTGCGCGGACTGGAGCTGGTCAGCCCCAGCATTTT,CSARTGAGQPQHF
15,.,TRBV15,.,TRBJ1-3,TGTGCCACCAGCAGCGACAGTCGCTCTGGAAACACCATATATTTT,CATSSDSRSGNTIYF
15,TRBD1,TRBV6-5,many,TRBJ1-2,TGTGCCAGCAGTTACTCGGACAGGGCCAACTATGGCTACACCTTC,CASSYSDRANYGYTF
18,TRBD1,TRBV5-1,many,TRBJ1-5,TGCGCCAGCAGCTTCCCGGGACAGACTGGCATTAGCAATCAGCCCCAGCATTTT,CASSFPGQTGISNQPQHF
13,.,TRBV6-5,many,TRBJ2-7,TGTGCCAGCAGTTATTCCGGGAACTACGAGCAGTACTTC,CASSYSGNYEQYF
17,.,TRBV11-2,few,TRBJ2-1,TGTGCCAGCAGCTCCCCAACAGGACTTTTAACCTACAATGAGCAGTTCTTC,CASSSPTGLLTYNEQFF
16,.,TRBV5-1,many,TRBJ2-3,TGCGCCAGCAGCTTGGGTGCCAGGGGAATGTTGAATACGCAGTATTTT,CASSLGARGMLNTQYF
13,.,TRBV5-1,.,TRBJ1-1,TGCGCCAGCAGCTTCCGTCGGGACACTGAAGCTTTCTTT,CASSFRRDTEAFF